Below, 16 T cell receptor beta chains from the same sample are listed, as sequenced in a study of blood T cell repertoires in COVID-19. The assay was immunoSEQ multiplex PCR, and TCRdb's table has in-frame clones only and misses some. Altogether about 120,000 clones are present, 81% being singletons, with the ten largest covering 17%. Sequencing was carried out using peripheral blood. These receptors all stem from a man between 25 and 39 years old with COVID-19, enrolled during active disease.

This sequence joins TRBV10-3 and TRBJ2-6; the D gene is possibly TRBD2 (5 bases). Germline lookup yields CDR1 ENHRY and CDR2 SYGVKD. The V end lost 5 bases, the J end lost 4 bases, and 15 bases lay between the germline ends. The CDR3 loop spans 16 amino acids. CDR3 in DNA: TGTGCCATCAGTAAAGAGGGAGTCGGAGGGGCCAACGTCCTGACTTTC. It specifies CAISKEGVGGANVLTF.

The chain has TRBV5-1 and TRBJ2-2, with TRBD2 as a possible D gene (5 bases). The CDR3 spans 16 residues. Germline V gene lookup returns CDR1 SGHRS and CDR2 YFSETQ. Trimming cost V 0 bases and J 1 base, with 10 bases left between them. The CDR3 is CASSLVGGRNTGELFF. The CDR3 DNA is TGCGCCAGCAGCTTGGTTGGCGGGCGGAACACCGGGGAGCTGTTTTTT.

This clone was picked up one time. At one end, the junction sequence differs from germline, possibly due to a read error. The V gene is TRBV5-4, the J gene TRBJ2-1; 8 bases are shared with TRBD2. CDR1 SGHNT and CDR2 YYREEE come from the germline V gene (reference sequence). The CDR3 covers 13 residues. CDR3 nucleotides: TGTGCCGGCAGCGGGAGCTCCTACAATGAGCAGTTCTTC. Protein: CAGSGSSYNEQFF. Based on the CDR3 plus reference TRBV5-4 and TRBJ2-1, the full variable domain is ETGVTQSPTHLIKTRGQQVTLRCSSQSGHNTVSWYQQALGQGPQFIFQYYREEENGRGNFPPRFSGLQFPNYSSELNVNALELDDSALYLCAGSGSSYNEQFFGPGTRLTVL.

Only one count was recorded for this clone. CDR3 DNA: TGTGCCAGCAGCGTCGACGACACGTTCACCCAGCATTTT. This translates into CASSVDDTFTQHF. The rearrangement joins TRBV9 to TRBJ1-5; D call uncertain. CDR3 length equals 13 residues. The ends were cut back, 2 bases at V and 11 bases at J, with 14 bases in the middle. The V gene's germline CDR1 is SGDLS and CDR2 YYNGEE. The complete variable domain, with remaining parts taken from reference TRBV9 and TRBJ1-5, reads DSGVTQTPKHLITATGQRVTLRCSPRSGDLSVYWYQQSLDQGLQFLIQYYNGEERAKGNILERFSAQQFPDLHSELNLSSLELGDSALYFCASSVDDTFTQHFGDGTRLSIL.

The table lists this clone with a few counts. The chain has TRBV2 and TRBJ2-1, with D unclear. Trimming took off 4 bases at V and 8 bases at J, with 12 bases between the two ends. The length of the CDR3 is 13 residues. Germline V gives CDR1 SNHLY, CDR2 FYNNEI. CDR3 sequence: CASSAFSPHEQFF. The DNA of the CDR3 is TGTGCCAGCAGTGCTTTCTCCCCTCATGAGCAGTTCTTC.

The chain recombines TRBV19 with TRBJ1-4, with TRBD1 identical over 9 bases. Trimming cost V 5 bases and J 5 bases; bases outside gene matches: 6. Germline V gives CDR1 LNHDA, CDR2 SQIVND (reference sequence). The CDR3 is made up of 15 amino acids. CDR3 DNA sequence: TGTGCCAGTAGTGGGCGGACAGGGGCAAATGAAAAACTGTTTTTT. It yields the protein CASSGRTGANEKLFF.

A single count supports this clone. V gene TRBV27 combines with J gene TRBJ1-4; 8 bases line up with TRBD1. With 6 bases clipped from V and 7 bases from J, the junction kept 10 bases outside the gene matches. This CDR3 contains 15 residues. Germline V gene sequence: CDR1 MNHEY, CDR2 SMNVEV (reference sequence). As DNA, the CDR3 is TGTGCCAGCAGCACGGTACAGGGGGTGGGTGAAAAACTGTTTTTT. It yields the protein CASSTVQGVGEKLFF.

By frequency in the sample, this clone is medium-sized. The V call is TRBV6-5, the J call TRBJ1-1, with 12 bases that match TRBD1. The CDR3 consists of 15 residues. Germline CDR1 and CDR2: MNHEY and SVGAGI. The V gene end was trimmed by 9 bases and the J gene end by 4 bases; junction bases not matched to a gene: 9. The CDR3 loop reads CASVPGQGASTEAFF. The DNA of the CDR3 is TGTGCCAGTGTACCGGGACAGGGGGCGTCCACTGAAGCTTTCTTT.

The rearrangement uses TRBV6-5 and TRBJ1-3, with a tentative D call TRBD1 (5 bases). V lost 4 bases, J lost 0 bases, and 10 bases lay in between. The germline CDR1 and CDR2 sequences are MNHEY and SVGAGI. The CDR3 contains 15 residues. In DNA form, the CDR3 reads TGTGCCAGCAGTTCCCATGACAGCTCTGGAAACACCATATATTTT. It yields the protein CASSSHDSSGNTIYF.

The V gene is TRBV2, the J gene TRBJ1-4; 7 positions agree with TRBD1. The CDR3 length is 13 residues. In germline, CDR1 is SNHLY, CDR2 FYNNEI. Trimming at V came to 11 bases and at J to 7 bases, leaving 10 bases not matched to a gene. This chain's CDR3 is CAGKQGSFEKLFF. The CDR3 coding sequence is TGTGCCGGAAAACAGGGGAGTTTTGAAAAACTGTTTTTT. Variable domain in full (rest from reference TRBV2 and TRBJ1-4): EPEVTQTPSHQVTQMGQEVILRCVPISNHLYFYWYRQILGQKVEFLVSFYNNEISEKSEIFDDQFSVERPDGSNFTLKIRSTKLEDSAMYFCAGKQGSFEKLFFGSGTQLSVL.

A single count supports this clone. V is TRBV6-1 and J is TRBJ2-3; D call uncertain. Germline values: CDR1 MNHNS, CDR2 SASEGT. V lost 3 bases to trimming and J lost 6 bases, with 7 bases between them. The CDR3 covers 12 residues. For the CDR3, the DNA is TGTGCCAGCAGTGAGAGGTGGGATACGCAGTATTTT. Translated: CASSERWDTQYF.

This chain's CDR3 is CASSYEGLRGGELFF. DNA for the CDR3: TGTGCCAGCAGTTATGAAGGACTACGAGGCGGGGAGCTGTTTTTT. The V gene is TRBV6-5, the J gene TRBJ2-2, with TRBD2 as a possible D gene (6 bases). Looked up from germline, CDR1 is MNHEY and CDR2 is SVGAGI. V was cut by 3 bases and J by 7 bases, with 15 bases left in between. The CDR3 has 15 amino acids.

The V gene is TRBV27, the J gene TRBJ2-7; perhaps TRBD1 as D (6 bases). The V end was cut by 3 bases, the J end by 3 bases, with 18 bases between. Germline CDR1 and CDR2: MNHEY and SMNVEV (reference sequence). The CDR3 runs 16 residues. The chain's CDR3 is CASSLTPGQLVYEQYF. DNA for the CDR3: TGTGCCAGCAGTTTGACCCCTGGACAGTTGGTCTACGAGCAGTACTTC.

The chain is built from TRBV4-1 and TRBJ2-1; 12 positions agree with TRBD2. The CDR3 spans 15 residues. Germline CDR1 and CDR2: MGHRA and YSYEKL. Germline trimming cut 4 bases from V and 3 bases from J; bases unmatched to any gene: 1. The CDR3 sequence is CASSRTSGDYNEQFF. The DNA of the CDR3 is TGCGCCAGCAGCCGGACTAGCGGGGACTACAATGAGCAGTTCTTC.

The V and J genes are TRBV27 and TRBJ1-1; TRBD1 agrees at 9 bases. The V and J ends lost 5 bases and 1 base, in that order; junction bases with no gene match: 8. The CDR3 loop spans 16 amino acids. The germline CDR1 and CDR2 sequences are MNHEY and SMNVEV (reference sequence). The CDR3 is CASSNRGLGKNTEAFF. CDR3 nucleotides: TGTGCCAGCAGTAACAGGGGGCTGGGGAAGAACACTGAAGCTTTCTTT.

This clone showed up just once. J is TRBJ1-2 and V is TRBV9; TRBD1 agrees at 9 bases. Trimming at V came to 3 bases and at J to 13 bases, leaving 7 bases not matched to a gene. CDR3 length: 12 amino acids. Looked up from germline, CDR1 is SGDLS and CDR2 is YYNGEE. In DNA, the CDR3 is TGTGCCAGCAGCGCAGGGACAGGGAAGGCCACCTTC. Translated: CASSAGTGKATF.